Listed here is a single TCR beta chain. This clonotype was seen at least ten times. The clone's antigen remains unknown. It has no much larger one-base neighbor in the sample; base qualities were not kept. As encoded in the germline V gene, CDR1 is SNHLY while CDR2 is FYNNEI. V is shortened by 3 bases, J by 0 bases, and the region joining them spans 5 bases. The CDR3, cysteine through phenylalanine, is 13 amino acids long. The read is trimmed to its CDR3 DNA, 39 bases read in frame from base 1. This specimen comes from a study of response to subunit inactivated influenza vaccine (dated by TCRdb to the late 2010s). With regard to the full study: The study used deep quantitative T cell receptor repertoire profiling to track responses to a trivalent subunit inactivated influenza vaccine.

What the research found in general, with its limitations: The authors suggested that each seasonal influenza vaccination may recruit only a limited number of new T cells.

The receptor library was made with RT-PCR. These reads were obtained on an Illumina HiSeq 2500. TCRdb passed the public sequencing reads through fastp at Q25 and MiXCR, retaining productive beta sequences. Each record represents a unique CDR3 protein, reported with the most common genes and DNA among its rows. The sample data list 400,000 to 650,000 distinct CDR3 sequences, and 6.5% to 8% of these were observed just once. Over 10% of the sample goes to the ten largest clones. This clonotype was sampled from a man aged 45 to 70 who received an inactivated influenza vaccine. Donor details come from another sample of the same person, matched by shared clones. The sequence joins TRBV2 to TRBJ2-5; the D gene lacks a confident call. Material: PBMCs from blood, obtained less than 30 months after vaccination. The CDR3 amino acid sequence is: CASSDQYQETQYF. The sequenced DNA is TGTGCCAGCAGTGACCAGTACCAAGAGACCCAGTACTTC.